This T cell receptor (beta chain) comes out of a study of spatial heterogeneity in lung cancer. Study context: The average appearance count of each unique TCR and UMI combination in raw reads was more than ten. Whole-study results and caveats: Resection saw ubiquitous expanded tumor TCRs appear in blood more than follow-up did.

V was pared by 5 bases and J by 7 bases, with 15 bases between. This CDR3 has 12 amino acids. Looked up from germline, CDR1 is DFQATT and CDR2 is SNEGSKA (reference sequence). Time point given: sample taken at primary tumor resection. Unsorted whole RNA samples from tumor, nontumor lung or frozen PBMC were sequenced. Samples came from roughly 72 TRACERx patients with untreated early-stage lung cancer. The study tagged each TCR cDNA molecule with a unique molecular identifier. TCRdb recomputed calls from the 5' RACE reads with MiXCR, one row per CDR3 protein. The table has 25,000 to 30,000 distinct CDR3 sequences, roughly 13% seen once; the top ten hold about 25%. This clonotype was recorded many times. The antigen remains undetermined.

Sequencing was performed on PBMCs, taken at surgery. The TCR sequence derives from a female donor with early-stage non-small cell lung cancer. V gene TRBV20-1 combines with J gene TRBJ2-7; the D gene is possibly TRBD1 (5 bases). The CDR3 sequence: CSAGAFDGEQYF. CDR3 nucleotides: TGCAGTGCTGGGGCTTTCGACGGGGAGCAGTACTTC.